Here is one T cell receptor (beta chain) with its context. The sample belongs to a study of T cell responses to AZD1222 COVID-19 vaccine. Clones were read by immunoSEQ multiplex PCR, and TCRdb kept only the in-frame ones, dropping some. This sample has approximately 100,000 clones, with 87% found just once. The CDR3 totals 16 residues. Trimming at V came to 2 bases and at J to 2 bases, leaving 4 bases not matched to a gene. Germline CDR1 and CDR2: MNHNY and SVGAGI (reference sequence). The TCR was taken from an adult in good health. The chain employs TRBV6-6 and TRBJ2-5; TRBD1 aligns across 11 bases. The material sequenced was peripheral blood, taken on day 0 of AZD1222 vaccination. CDR3 sequence reads: CASSYHRDRGQETQYF. CDR3 DNA: TGTGCCAGCAGTTACCACCGGGACAGGGGGCAAGAGACCCAGTACTTC.